The clone carrying this T cell receptor (beta chain) was found a few times. What it binds is unknown. A much larger clone sits a single nucleotide away, making a read error possible. These data originate in a study of breast tumors, draining lymph nodes, adjacent tissues. Overall study findings and caveats: Compared with lymph nodes, tumors were less diverse; compared with nontumor tissue, more. The data were judged consistent with most tumor T cells coming from lymph node and expanding in tumor.

Using its own MiXCR run on the multiplex PCR reads, TCRdb lists one record per CDR3 protein. The sample shows about 110,000 distinct CDR3 sequences, 30% of them seen only once. Trimming shortened V by 2 bases and J by 3 bases, and 17 bases separated the two germline ends. CDR1 and CDR2 from the germline V gene are SGHRS and YFSETQ. There are 16 residues in the CDR3. The lymph nodes were axillary draining lymph nodes from breast cancer patients. The sequence derives from a female donor with breast cancer. Some clones in this sample may be carry-over from other donors' samples. J is TRBJ1-2 and V is TRBV5-1; TRBD1 might be the D (6 bases). Sequenced material: axillary lymph node tissue. In DNA, the CDR3 is TGCGCCAGCAGCTTAACAGGGAGGAAGGCTGACTATGGCTACACCTTC. Residues: CASSLTGRKADYGYTF.